A single sample is the source of the 14 T cell receptor beta chains below, sequenced in a study of T-cell reconstitution after alpha-beta-depleted transplantation in children. During its preparation, the TCRbeta library received unique molecular identifiers. In TCRdb, the PCR reads were re-called with MiXCR into one record per CDR3 protein. The sample includes 500,000 to 600,000 distinct CDR3 sequences, 15% to 20% of them seen just once. Specimen: PBMCs from the stem cell graft donor, collected from the stem cell graft. These receptors were obtained from a human donor who donated a stem cell graft to a child with acute lymphoblastic leukemia.

The chain combines TRBV5-1 with TRBJ2-7; D not certain. V dropped 0 bases and J dropped 2 bases, with 9 bases sitting between them. CDR3 length equals 14 residues. CDR1 is SGHRS, CDR2 YFSETQ, per germline. CDR3 sequence: CASSLEGAAYEQYF. CDR3 bases: TGCGCCAGCAGCTTGGAAGGCGCGGCCTACGAGCAGTACTTC. Looking up the rest from reference TRBV5-1 and TRBJ2-7 gives the full variable domain: KAGVTQTPRYLIKTRGQQVTLSCSPISGHRSVSWYQQTPGQGLQFLFEYFSETQRNKGNFPGRFSGRQFSNSRSEMNVSTLELGDSALYLCASSLEGAAYEQYFGPGTRLTVT.

The chain is built from TRBV6-1 and TRBJ1-2; TRBD1 is a possible D gene (6 bases). V lost 0 bases, J lost 6 bases, and 11 bases lay in between. Per the germline V gene, CDR1 is MNHNS and CDR2 is SASEGT. The CDR3 length is 14 residues. The CDR3, as DNA: TGTGCCAGCAGTGAAGCGGGGGGGGGCGATGGCTACACCTTC. Its translation is CASSEAGGGDGYTF.

The rearrangement joins TRBV4-1 to TRBJ2-3; 7 bases are a match to TRBD2. V shed 6 bases, J shed 2 bases, and the junction held 17 bases outside the gene matches. Per germline, CDR1 MGHRA and CDR2 YSYEKL. This CDR3 is built from 18 residues. The CDR3 region has the DNA TGCGCCAGCAGTCTCCTAGGGAGCGGGAAGTATTACACAGATACGCAGTATTTT. As protein: CASSLLGSGKYYTDTQYF.

The CDR3 coding sequence is TGTGCCAGTCGACAGGGGATATCTGGGGATGAGCAGTTCTTC. Translated: CASRQGISGDEQFF. J is TRBJ2-1 and V is TRBV19; 8 nucleotides line up with TRBD1. The V segment lost 8 bases and the J segment 8 bases; nucleotides outside the gene matches: 11. The germline CDR1 and CDR2 sequences are LNHDA and SQIVND (reference sequence). There are 14 residues in the CDR3.

In this sample, this clonotype turned up a few times. This chain uses TRBV20-1 with TRBJ2-3; D is unclear. CDR1 and CDR2 from the germline V gene are DFQATT and SNEGSKA (reference sequence). V was cut by 2 bases and J by 0 bases, with 21 bases left in between. The CDR3 contains 18 residues. The CDR3 sequence: CSARPTVSQDISTDTQYF. CDR3 sequence (DNA): TGCAGTGCTAGACCAACCGTTAGCCAGGATATTAGCACAGATACGCAGTATTTT.

The V and J genes are TRBV20-1 and TRBJ2-7, with a weak D call TRBD2 (6 bases). V shed 0 bases and J shed 3 bases, with 18 bases lying between them. Germline CDR1 reads DFQATT; CDR2 reads SNEGSKA (reference sequence). The CDR3 is 16 amino acids. The CDR3 DNA is TGCAGTGCTAGAGATCCGGGACTCCATCAGGGCTACGAGCAGTACTTC. Translated, it gives CSARDPGLHQGYEQYF.

This clonotype was seen only a few times. The chain couples TRBV10-3 to TRBJ1-3, with unresolved D. V was pared by 5 bases and J by 2 bases, with 4 bases between. CDR3 length equals 12 residues. From germline, CDR1 is ENHRY and CDR2 SYGVKD. The CDR3 DNA follows: TGTGCCATCAGTCAGGCTGGAAACACCATATATTTT. Its translation: CAISQAGNTIYF.

This clonotype was seen once. The chain carries TRBV11-2 and TRBJ2-7, with 8 bases fitting TRBD2. The ends lost 5 bases at V and 2 bases at J; junction bases unmatched: 5. This CDR3 contains 14 residues. Germline-derived CDR1 and CDR2 are SGHAT and FQNNGV. The CDR3, as DNA: TGTGCCAGCAGCCCAGCGGGAGACACCTACGAGCAGTACTTC. This gives the protein CASSPAGDTYEQYF.

This clonotype was picked up a small number of times. This chain joins TRBV5-4 and TRBJ1-6; D perhaps matches TRBD1 (5 bases). Trimming took 4 bases from V and 6 from J, leaving 14 bases between them. The CDR3 runs to 15 residues. CDR1 and CDR2 from the germline V gene are SGHNT and YYREEE (reference sequence). The CDR3 DNA reads TGTGCCAGCAGCCCCGGGACCCATCCTAATTCACCCCTCCACTTT. This sequence encodes CASSPGTHPNSPLHF.

This clonotype has ten or more counts. The chain recombines TRBV10-3 with TRBJ2-7; TRBD1 aligns across 7 bases. After removal of 4 bases from V and 5 bases from J, the junction contained 5 bases not matched to a gene. From germline, CDR1 is ENHRY and CDR2 SYGVKD. This CDR3 region has 13 residues. The CDR3 DNA reads TGTGCCATCAGTGTAGGGACAGCCAACGAGCAGTACTTC. Protein product: CAISVGTANEQYF.

J is TRBJ1-2 and V is TRBV9; D is perhaps TRBD1 (6 bases). Per germline, CDR1 SGDLS and CDR2 YYNGEE. With 4 bases removed from V and 4 bases from J, the gap between germline ends came to 14 bases. The CDR3 runs 14 residues. For the CDR3, the DNA is TGTGCCAGCAGCCTGGATACAGGGATCTATGGCTACACCTTC. Its translation: CASSLDTGIYGYTF.

This clonotype was recorded a few times. The chain is built from TRBV7-8 and TRBJ2-2; the D gene is possibly TRBD1 (5 bases). This CDR3 comprises 17 residues. CDR1 SGHVS and CDR2 FQNEAQ come from the germline V gene. The germline V and J ends were trimmed by 2 bases and 2 bases, with 15 bases remaining between them. In DNA, the CDR3 is TGTGCCAGCAGCTTACGGTTCTGGGGCAGCAACACCGGGGAGCTGTTTTTT. Protein sequence: CASSLRFWGSNTGELFF.

This clonotype was picked up a small number of times. The rearrangement uses TRBV20-1 and TRBJ2-1, with 11 bases lining up with TRBD2. The J segment lost 2 bases and the V segment lost 3 bases, leaving 6 bases of the junction unmatched. Per the germline V gene, CDR1 is DFQATT and CDR2 is SNEGSKA (reference sequence). CDR3 length equals 16 residues. The CDR3 reads CSASILAGVTYNEQFF. The CDR3 DNA sequence: TGCAGTGCTAGTATACTAGCGGGAGTAACCTACAATGAGCAGTTCTTC.

The chain's CDR3 is CATSDLDTEAFF. The CDR3 DNA sequence: TGTGCCACCAGTGATTTGGATACTGAAGCTTTCTTT. V gene TRBV24-1 combines with J gene TRBJ1-1; D unresolved. Germline values: CDR1 KGHDR, CDR2 SFDVKD. This CDR3 comprises 12 residues. Trimming cost V 0 bases and J 5 bases, with 3 bases left between them.